These T cell receptor beta chains were read from a single sample in a study of PD-L1 blockade in urothelial cancer. Assay: immunoSEQ multiplex PCR; the TCRdb copy retains only in-frame clones and omits some. The data hold approximately 71,000 clones, with roughly 84% observed a single time. This specimen consisted of PBMCs, obtained around atezolizumab (anti-PD-L1) treatment. These receptors originate from a woman between 65 and 79 years old with urothelial cancer. Each CDR3 is given with its conserved first and last residue. A D gene is named only where the DNA matches it firmly. Rows give clone size only sometimes, using once, few, many, or a class for an expanded clone.

abundance: .; j_gene: TRBJ2-3; v_gene: TRBV7-8; d_gene: TRBD1; CDR3nt: TGTGCCAGCAGCTCACTAGGGGGGTTTAGAAGGACAGGGGCATCAGATACGCAGTATTTT; CDR3aa: CASSSLGGFRRTGASDTQYF
abundance: .; j_gene: TRBJ2-1; v_gene: TRBV7-3; d_gene: TRBD2; CDR3nt: TGTGCCAGCAGCTTTGTTAGCGGGAGTAGGGATGAGCAGTTCTTC; CDR3aa: CASSFVSGSRDEQFF
abundance: few; j_gene: TRBJ1-1; v_gene: TRBV10-3; d_gene: .; CDR3nt: TGTGCCATCAGTTACAGGGAGAGCACTGAAGCTTTCTTT; CDR3aa: CAISYRESTEAFF
abundance: .; j_gene: TRBJ2-3; v_gene: TRBV7-6; d_gene: TRBD2; CDR3nt: TGTGCCAGCAGCACGGGAATAGCGGGAGGGCCGACAGATACGCAGTATTTT; CDR3aa: CASSTGIAGGPTDTQYF
abundance: .; j_gene: TRBJ2-3; v_gene: TRBV30; d_gene: TRBD2; CDR3nt: TGTGCCTGGGACCAAAAAGCGGGAGCGAAGGATACGCAGTATTTT; CDR3aa: CAWDQKAGAKDTQYF
abundance: few; j_gene: TRBJ1-2; v_gene: TRBV2; d_gene: .; CDR3nt: TGTGCCACTCAGGGGACGGCGTCCCGACGGGTTCGTGGCTACACCTTC; CDR3aa: CATQGTASRRVRGYTF
abundance: .; j_gene: TRBJ2-2; v_gene: TRBV19; d_gene: .; CDR3nt: TGTGCCAGTAGTATTAACGCGATCACCGGGGAGCTGTTTTTT; CDR3aa: CASSINAITGELFF
abundance: medium-sized; j_gene: TRBJ2-2; v_gene: TRBV6-6; d_gene: TRBD2; CDR3nt: TGTGCCAGCAGACCACTCAGCGGGGGGGAGACCGGGGAGCTGTTTTTT; CDR3aa: CASRPLSGGETGELFF
abundance: .; j_gene: TRBJ2-7; v_gene: TRBV5-1; d_gene: TRBD1; CDR3nt: TGCGCCAGCAGCCTAGGGACAGGGGGCTGGGGGGAGCAGTACTTC; CDR3aa: CASSLGTGGWGEQYF
abundance: .; j_gene: TRBJ2-7; v_gene: TRBV28; d_gene: .; CDR3nt: TGTGCCAGCAGTTCGCCCACTAGAGGTTACGAGCAGTACTTC; CDR3aa: CASSSPTRGYEQYF
abundance: .; j_gene: TRBJ1-2; v_gene: TRBV5-4; d_gene: .; CDR3nt: TGTGCCAGCAGCTTGGGTGGGGTCGGACTCCTCTATGGCTACACCTTC; CDR3aa: CASSLGGVGLLYGYTF
abundance: .; j_gene: TRBJ1-5; v_gene: TRBV18; d_gene: .; CDR3nt: TGTGCCAGCTCACCCGTACGTCTTCGACAGCCGGGTAGCAATCAGCCCCAGCATTTT; CDR3aa: CASSPVRLRQPGSNQPQHF
abundance: .; j_gene: TRBJ2-7; v_gene: TRBV27; d_gene: .; CDR3nt: TGTGCCAGCAGTCCTCCTAGCTTTGTCAGGCAGTACTTC; CDR3aa: CASSPPSFVRQYF
abundance: .; j_gene: TRBJ2-7; v_gene: TRBV6-6; d_gene: TRBD1; CDR3nt: TGTGCCAGCAGTACCGGACAGGGGACCTACGAGCAGTACTTC; CDR3aa: CASSTGQGTYEQYF
abundance: many; j_gene: TRBJ2-5; v_gene: TRBV28; d_gene: .; CDR3nt: TGTGCCAGCAGTTTCCCGATGCTAGCTGGGTTTGAGACCCAGTACTTC; CDR3aa: CASSFPMLAGFETQYF
abundance: .; j_gene: TRBJ2-2; v_gene: TRBV5-1; d_gene: TRBD2; CDR3nt: TGCGCCAGCAGCTTTAGCGGGAGCGGCGGGGAGCTGTTTTTT; CDR3aa: CASSFSGSGGELFF
abundance: .; j_gene: TRBJ1-4; v_gene: TRBV9; d_gene: .; CDR3nt: TGTGCCAGCAGCTCCCGGGGAGAACAAGCTAATGAAAAACTGTTTTTT; CDR3aa: CASSSRGEQANEKLFF
abundance: .; j_gene: TRBJ1-3; v_gene: TRBV28; d_gene: .; CDR3nt: TGTGCCAGCATCCGTAGTGGGGGGACGTCTGGAAACACCATATATTTT; CDR3aa: CASIRSGGTSGNTIYF
abundance: .; j_gene: TRBJ2-5; v_gene: TRBV10-2; d_gene: TRBD2; CDR3nt: TGCGCCAGCAAGGCTAGCGGGCAAGAGACCCAGTACTTC; CDR3aa: CASKASGQETQYF
abundance: .; j_gene: TRBJ2-7; v_gene: TRBV29-1; d_gene: TRBD1; CDR3nt: TGCAGCGTTACGGACAGGGGCTCCTACGAGCAGTACTTC; CDR3aa: CSVTDRGSYEQYF
abundance: .; j_gene: TRBJ2-4; v_gene: TRBV4-1; d_gene: TRBD1; CDR3nt: TGCGCCAGCAGCCAAGAAGTCGGACAGGGCAGGGAACTAAACATTCAGTACTTC; CDR3aa: CASSQEVGQGRELNIQYF
abundance: once; j_gene: TRBJ2-1; v_gene: TRBV6-1; d_gene: .; CDR3nt: TGTGCCAGCACAGCTAGTCGTACCTACAATGAGCAGTTCTTC; CDR3aa: CASTASRTYNEQFF
abundance: .; j_gene: TRBJ2-2; v_gene: TRBV7-7; d_gene: .; CDR3nt: TGTGCCAGCAGCCTAAGCCGGCCGGGGACCGGGGAGCTGTTTTTT; CDR3aa: CASSLSRPGTGELFF
abundance: .; j_gene: TRBJ2-3; v_gene: TRBV29-1; d_gene: TRBD1; CDR3nt: TGCAGCGTTGACCGGGACAGGCTAGATACGCAGTATTTT; CDR3aa: CSVDRDRLDTQYF
abundance: .; j_gene: TRBJ2-7; v_gene: TRBV11-2; d_gene: TRBD1; CDR3nt: TGTGCCAGCAGCCTACGGACAGGGGGCGCCGAGCAGTACTTC; CDR3aa: CASSLRTGGAEQYF
abundance: .; j_gene: TRBJ1-5; v_gene: TRBV27; d_gene: .; CDR3nt: TGTGCCAGCAGTTTGGGGGGGGAGTATAGCAATCAGCCCCAGCATTTT; CDR3aa: CASSLGGEYSNQPQHF
abundance: .; j_gene: TRBJ1-5; v_gene: TRBV6-1; d_gene: TRBD1; CDR3nt: TGTGCCAGCAGAAGGACAGGGGGCGCGGCCCAGCATTTT; CDR3aa: CASRRTGGAAQHF
abundance: .; j_gene: TRBJ2-3; v_gene: TRBV7-3; d_gene: TRBD2; CDR3nt: TGTGCCAGCAGCCGAGGACTAGCGGGAGGTTCAGATACGCAGTATTTT; CDR3aa: CASSRGLAGGSDTQYF
abundance: .; j_gene: TRBJ1-2; v_gene: TRBV2; d_gene: .; CDR3nt: TGTGCCAACCCCACTTCCGGGACAAAAGGCTACACCTTC; CDR3aa: CANPTSGTKGYTF
abundance: .; j_gene: TRBJ2-1; v_gene: TRBV2; d_gene: TRBD1; CDR3nt: TGTGCCAGCATAGAAACCGACAGGGGTCCCTACAATGAGCAGTTCTTC; CDR3aa: CASIETDRGPYNEQFF
abundance: .; j_gene: TRBJ1-2; v_gene: TRBV9; d_gene: TRBD1; CDR3nt: TGTGCCAGCAGCGTGGGACAGGGGGCGGCCTATGGCTACACCTTC; CDR3aa: CASSVGQGAAYGYTF
abundance: .; j_gene: TRBJ2-1; v_gene: TRBV10-2; d_gene: TRBD2; CDR3nt: TGCGCCAGCAGGGGGACTAGCGGGAGTGGTAATGAGCAGTTCTTC; CDR3aa: CASRGTSGSGNEQFF
abundance: .; j_gene: TRBJ1-2; v_gene: TRBV27; d_gene: TRBD1; CDR3nt: TGTGCCAGCAGCCGTGGACAGGCGAGGGGCTATGGCTACACCTTC; CDR3aa: CASSRGQARGYGYTF